This T cell receptor beta chain was profiled in a study of blood T cell repertoires in COVID-19. Overall study: The analysed material was cDNA or gDNA that came from T cells, B-cell-depleted T cells, or PBMCs.

The CDR3 has 16 amino acids. The V gene end was trimmed by 1 base and the J gene end by 5 bases; junction bases not matched to a gene: 10. CDR1 KGHDR and CDR2 SFDVKD come from the germline V gene. This clone has just a few counts. Assay used: immunoSEQ multiplex PCR; TCRdb lists only in-frame clones, some missing. The sample yields 150,000 to 200,000 clones, roughly 79% seen once. The chain uses TRBV24-1 and TRBJ2-7; TRBD1 agrees at 7 bases. The sample was peripheral blood. The TCR sequence derives from a man in his fifties or sixties with active or convalescent COVID-19. CDR3 DNA: TGTGCCACCAGTGATTTCGAGGGCAGGGGGATCGACGAGCAGTACTTC. Its protein is CATSDFEGRGIDEQYF.